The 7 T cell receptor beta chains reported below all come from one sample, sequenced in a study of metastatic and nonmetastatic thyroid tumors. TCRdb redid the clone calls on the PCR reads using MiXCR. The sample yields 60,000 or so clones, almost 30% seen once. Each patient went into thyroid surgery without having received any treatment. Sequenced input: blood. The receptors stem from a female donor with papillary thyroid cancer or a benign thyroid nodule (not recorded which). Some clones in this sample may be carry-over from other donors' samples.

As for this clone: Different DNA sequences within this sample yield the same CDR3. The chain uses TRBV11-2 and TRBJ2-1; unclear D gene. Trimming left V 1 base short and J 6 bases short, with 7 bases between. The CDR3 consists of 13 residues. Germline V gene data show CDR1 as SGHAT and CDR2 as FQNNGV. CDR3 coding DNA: TGTGCCAGCAGCTTAGCCAGCCTCAATGAGCAGTTCTTC. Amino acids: CASSLASLNEQFF. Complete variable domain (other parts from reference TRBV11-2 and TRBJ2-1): EAGVAQSPRYKIIEKRQSVAFWCNPISGHATLYWYQQILGQGPKLLIQFQNNGVVDDSQLPKDRFSAERLKGVDSTLKIQPAKLEDSAVYLCASSLASLNEQFFGPGTRLTVL.

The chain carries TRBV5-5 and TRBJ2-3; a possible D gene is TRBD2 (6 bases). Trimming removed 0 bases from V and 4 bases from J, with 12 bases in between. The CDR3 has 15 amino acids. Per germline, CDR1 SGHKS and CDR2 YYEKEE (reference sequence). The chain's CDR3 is CASSLVWTKADTQYF. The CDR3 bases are TGTGCCAGCAGCTTGGTCTGGACTAAAGCAGATACGCAGTATTTT.

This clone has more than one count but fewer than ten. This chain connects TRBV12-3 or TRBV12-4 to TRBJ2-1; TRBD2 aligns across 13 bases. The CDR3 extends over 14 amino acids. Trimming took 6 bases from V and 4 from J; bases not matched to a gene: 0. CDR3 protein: CASRLAGGYNEQFF. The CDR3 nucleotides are TGTGCCAGCAGACTAGCGGGAGGGTACAATGAGCAGTTCTTC.

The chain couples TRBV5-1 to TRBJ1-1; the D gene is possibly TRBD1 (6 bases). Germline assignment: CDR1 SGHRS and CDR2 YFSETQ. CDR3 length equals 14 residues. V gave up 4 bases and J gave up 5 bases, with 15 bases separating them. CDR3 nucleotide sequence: TGCGCCAGCAGCCCCGGGACATCTGAGACTGAAGCTTTCTTT. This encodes CASSPGTSETEAFF.

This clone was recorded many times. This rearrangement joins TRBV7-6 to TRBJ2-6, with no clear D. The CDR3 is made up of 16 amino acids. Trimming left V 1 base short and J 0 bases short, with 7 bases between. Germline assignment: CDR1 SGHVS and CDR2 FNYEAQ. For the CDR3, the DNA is TGTGCCAGCAGCTTAGAACGGGCCTCTGGGGCCAACGTCCTGACTTTC. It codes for CASSLERASGANVLTF.

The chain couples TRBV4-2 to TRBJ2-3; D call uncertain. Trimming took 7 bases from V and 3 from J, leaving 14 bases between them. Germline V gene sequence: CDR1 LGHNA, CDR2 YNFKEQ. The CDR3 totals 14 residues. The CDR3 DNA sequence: TGTGCCAGCACTCCGGTGCTGGGGACAGATACGCAGTATTTT. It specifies CASTPVLGTDTQYF.

CDR3 amino acids: CASSPRTGINSPLHF. CDR3 DNA: TGTGCCAGTAGCCCCAGGACAGGAATCAATTCACCCCTCCACTTT. This chain links TRBV19 with TRBJ1-6; 7 nucleotides match TRBD1. The V gene's germline CDR1 is LNHDA and CDR2 SQIVND (reference sequence). This CDR3 contains 15 residues. Germline trimming cut 6 bases from V and 7 bases from J; bases unmatched to any gene: 9.